A single sample is the source of the 2 T cell receptor beta chains below, sequenced in a study of CD8 T cell repertoires and HIV-1 epitope variants. TCRdb's table, derived via immunoSEQ multiplex PCR, lists solely in-frame clones and lacks some. Among roughly 5,300 clones listed, 66% were seen once. Their cognate antigens are unknown. Sequenced material: cultured CD8+ T cells derived from PBMCs. The receptors were sampled from a male donor with HIV.

The sample holds a few counts of this clone. The gene calls are TRBV2 and TRBJ2-1, with TRBD2 as a possible D gene (5 bases). V lost 9 bases and J lost 10, with 19 bases in between. The CDR3 covers 13 residues. The V gene's germline CDR1 is SNHLY and CDR2 FYNNEI. The CDR3 protein is CASRSLDSPEQFF. The CDR3 DNA reads as TGTGCCAGTCGGTCCCTGGACTCACCCGAGCAGTTCTTC.

This clone was detected only a few times. This chain joins TRBV6-1 and TRBJ1-2; D is uncertain. V was clipped by 0 bases and J by 1 base, with 3 bases between them. The CDR3 has 13 residues. Germline CDR1 MNHNS, CDR2 SASEGT. CDR3: CASSEAVNYGYTF. The CDR3, as DNA: TGTGCCAGCAGTGAAGCGGTTAACTATGGCTACACCTTC.